This TCR beta chain originates from a study of early stage breast cancer tumors. The method was immunoSEQ multiplex PCR; TCRdb's version includes in-frame clones alone and lacks a portion of them. The sample records roughly 49,000 clones, about 77% being singletons. This clone was counted between two and nine times. Its target is not known. The CDR3 is made up of 14 amino acids. Germline CDR1 and CDR2: MGHDK and SYGVNS. Study results and limitations: Comparing each tissue with blood distinguished tumor from normal in about 85% of the 16 patients.

What was sequenced was blood. The TCR originated in a middle-aged person with breast cancer. The chain uses TRBV25-1 and TRBJ2-5; D tentatively reads TRBD1 or TRBD2 (6 bases each). DNA for the CDR3: TGTGCAAAGACAGTACTAGGGGGGAGAGAGACCCAGTACTTC. Its translation is CAKTVLGGRETQYF.